These T cell receptor beta chains were read from a single sample in a study of blood T cell repertoires in COVID-19. The data were produced by immunoSEQ multiplex PCR, yet TCRdb's version contains in-frame clones alone and is incomplete. The sample holds around 160,000 clones; roughly 90% are singletons and the top ten take approximately 3%. Source material: peripheral blood. These receptors all stem from a man aged 55-75 years with acute or convalescent COVID-19. The CDR3 runs from the conserved cysteine through the conserved F or W. D genes are given only for firm matches. Clone size is shown for a subset of rows, as once, few, many or a class of expanded clone.

>once|NA|TRBV3-1/TRBV3-2|TRBJ2-7
TGTGCCAGCAGCCAAGATCCGCTAGCCGGGCGCCTTTACGAGCAGTACTTC
CASSQDPLAGRLYEQYF
>NA|NA|TRBV9|TRBJ1-1
TGTGCCAGCAGCGTAGCCCTTGTTACTGAAGCTTTCTTT
CASSVALVTEAFF
>NA|TRBD2|TRBV27|TRBJ2-1
TGTGCCAGCAGTCCATCCCGGGCGGGGGGGTCCTACAATGAGCAGTTCTTC
CASSPSRAGGSYNEQFF
>NA|TRBD2|TRBV7-2|TRBJ2-5
TGTGCCAGCAGCTTAGGGTCTCGCGGGGGGCAGACCCAGTACTTC
CASSLGSRGGQTQYF
>NA|TRBD2|TRBV3-1/TRBV3-2|TRBJ2-5
TGTGCCAGCAGCCACGGGCGGGGGGAGACCCAGTACTTC
CASSHGRGETQYF
>NA|NA|TRBV4-1|TRBJ1-6
TGCGCCAGCAGCCAAGCGTATGGGCCCGGTAATTCACCCCTCCACTTT
CASSQAYGPGNSPLHF
>NA|NA|TRBV7-9|TRBJ1-1
TGTGCCAGCAGCTCCCTAAGGGACAAATCGAACACTGAAGCTTTCTTT
CASSSLRDKSNTEAFF
>once|NA|TRBV7-8|TRBJ2-3
TGTGCCAGCAGCTTATCAACAGATACGCAGTATTTT
CASSLSTDTQYF
>NA|TRBD1|TRBV7-2|TRBJ2-7
TGTGCCAGCAGCTTAGGGACAGGGGCCTTGGAGCAGTACTTC
CASSLGTGALEQYF
>NA|TRBD2|TRBV11-2|TRBJ2-2
TGTGCCAGCAGCTTTAGAATGACCGGCGGGGGGGCGACCGGGGAGCTGTTTTTT
CASSFRMTGGGATGELFF
>few|NA|TRBV5-6|TRBJ1-4
TGTGCCAGCAGCCCCGTCGGGGTCGCAAAACTGTTTTTT
CASSPVGVAKLFF